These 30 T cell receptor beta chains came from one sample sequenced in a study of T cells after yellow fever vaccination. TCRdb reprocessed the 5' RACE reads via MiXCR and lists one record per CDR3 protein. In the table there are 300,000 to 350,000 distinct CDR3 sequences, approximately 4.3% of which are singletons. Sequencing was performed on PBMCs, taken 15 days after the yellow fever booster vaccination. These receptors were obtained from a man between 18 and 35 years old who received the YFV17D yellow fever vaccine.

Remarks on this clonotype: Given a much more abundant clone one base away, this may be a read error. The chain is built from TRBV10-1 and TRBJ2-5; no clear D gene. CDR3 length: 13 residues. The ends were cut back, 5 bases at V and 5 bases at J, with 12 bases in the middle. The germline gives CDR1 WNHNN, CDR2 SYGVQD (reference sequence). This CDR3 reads CASSILGSETQYF. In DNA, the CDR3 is TGCGCCAGCAGTATACTGGGAAGCGAGACCCAGTACTTC.

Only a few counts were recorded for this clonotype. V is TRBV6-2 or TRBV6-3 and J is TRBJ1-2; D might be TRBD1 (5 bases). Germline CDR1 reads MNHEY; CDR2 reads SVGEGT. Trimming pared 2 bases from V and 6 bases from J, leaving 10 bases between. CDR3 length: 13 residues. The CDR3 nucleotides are TGTGCCAGCAGTTACGGGGGGAGCAATGGCTACACCTTC. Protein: CASSYGGSNGYTF.

The CDR3 DNA reads TGCAGCGTGGTCACAGGGCGGACTAATGAAAAACTGTTTTTT. Translating it yields CSVVTGRTNEKLFF. The genes are TRBV29-1 and TRBJ1-4; D possibly corresponds to TRBD1 (6 bases). From germline, CDR1 is SQVTM and CDR2 ANQGSEA. The CDR3 length is 14 residues. V shed 6 bases and J shed 2 bases, with 13 bases lying between them.

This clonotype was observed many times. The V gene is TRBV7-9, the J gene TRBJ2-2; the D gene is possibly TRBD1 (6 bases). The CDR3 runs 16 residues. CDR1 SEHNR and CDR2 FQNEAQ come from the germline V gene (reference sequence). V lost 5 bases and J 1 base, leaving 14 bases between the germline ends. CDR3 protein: CASSNQKQGNTGELFF. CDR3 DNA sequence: TGTGCCAGCAGCAACCAAAAACAGGGGAACACCGGGGAGCTGTTTTTT.

The DNA of the CDR3 is TGCGCCAGCAGCTCGGTCCTCACGAACACCGGGGAGCTGTTTTTT. Protein product: CASSSVLTNTGELFF. The rearrangement uses TRBV5-1 and TRBJ2-2; no firm D call. Germline CDR1 is SGHRS and CDR2 is YFSETQ. The CDR3 has 15 residues. Trimming pared 3 bases from V and 0 bases from J, leaving 9 bases between. Complete variable domain (other parts from reference TRBV5-1 and TRBJ2-2): KAGVTQTPRYLIKTRGQQVTLSCSPISGHRSVSWYQQTPGQGLQFLFEYFSETQRNKGNFPGRFSGRQFSNSRSEMNVSTLELGDSALYLCASSSVLTNTGELFFGEGSRLTVL.

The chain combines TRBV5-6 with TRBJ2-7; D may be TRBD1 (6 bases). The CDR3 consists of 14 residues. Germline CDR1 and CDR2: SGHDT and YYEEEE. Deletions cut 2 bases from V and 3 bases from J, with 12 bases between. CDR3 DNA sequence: TGTGCCAGCAGCTTTGGACAGTCCGTCTACGAGCAGTACTTC. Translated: CASSFGQSVYEQYF.

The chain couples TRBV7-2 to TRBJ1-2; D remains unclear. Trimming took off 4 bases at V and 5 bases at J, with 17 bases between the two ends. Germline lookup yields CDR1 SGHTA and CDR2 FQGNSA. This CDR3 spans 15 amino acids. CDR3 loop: CASSSEFPGSYGYTF. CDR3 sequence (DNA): TGTGCCAGCAGCTCCGAATTCCCGGGGTCATATGGCTACACCTTC.

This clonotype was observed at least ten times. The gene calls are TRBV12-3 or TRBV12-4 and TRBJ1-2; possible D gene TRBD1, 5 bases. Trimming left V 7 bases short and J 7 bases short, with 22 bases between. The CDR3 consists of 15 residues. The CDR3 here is CASTQGNYGARGYTF. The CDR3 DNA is TGTGCCAGCACCCAGGGAAACTATGGTGCCCGTGGCTACACCTTC.

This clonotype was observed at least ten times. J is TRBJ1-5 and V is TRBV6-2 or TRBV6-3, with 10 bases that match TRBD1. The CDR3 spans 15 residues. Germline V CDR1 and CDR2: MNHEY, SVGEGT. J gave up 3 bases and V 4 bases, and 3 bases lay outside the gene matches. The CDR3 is CASSWDRGPNQPQHF. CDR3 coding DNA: TGTGCCAGCAGTTGGGACAGGGGCCCCAATCAGCCCCAGCATTTT.

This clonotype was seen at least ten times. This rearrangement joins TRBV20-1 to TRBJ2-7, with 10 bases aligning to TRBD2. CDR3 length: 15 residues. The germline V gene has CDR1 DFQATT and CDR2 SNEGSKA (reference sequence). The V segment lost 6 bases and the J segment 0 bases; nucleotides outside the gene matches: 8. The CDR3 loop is CSAAIAGGLSYEQYV. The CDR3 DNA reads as TGCAGTGCCGCAATAGCGGGGGGCCTCTCCTACGAGCAGTACGTC.

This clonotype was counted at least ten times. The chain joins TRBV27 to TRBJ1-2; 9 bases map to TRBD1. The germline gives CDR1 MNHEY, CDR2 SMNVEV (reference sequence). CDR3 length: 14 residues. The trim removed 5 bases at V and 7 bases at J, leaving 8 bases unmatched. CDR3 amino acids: CASSRDRDRVGYTF. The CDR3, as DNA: TGTGCCAGCAGTCGGGACAGGGATCGCGTTGGCTACACCTTC.

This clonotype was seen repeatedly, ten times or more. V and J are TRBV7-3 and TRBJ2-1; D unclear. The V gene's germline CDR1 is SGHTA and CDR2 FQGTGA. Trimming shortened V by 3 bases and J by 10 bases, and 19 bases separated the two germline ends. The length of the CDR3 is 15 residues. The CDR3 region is CASSLAAHERAEQFF. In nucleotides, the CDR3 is TGTGCCAGCAGCTTGGCGGCCCACGAAAGGGCGGAGCAGTTCTTC.

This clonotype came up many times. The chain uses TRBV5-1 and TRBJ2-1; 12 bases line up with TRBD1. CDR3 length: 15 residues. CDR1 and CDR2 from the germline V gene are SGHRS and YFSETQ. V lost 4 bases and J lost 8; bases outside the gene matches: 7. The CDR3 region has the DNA TGCGCCAGCAGCCTGGTGGGACAGGGGGCGGATGAGCAGTTCTTC. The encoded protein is CASSLVGQGADEQFF. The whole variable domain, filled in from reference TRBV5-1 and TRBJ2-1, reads KAGVTQTPRYLIKTRGQQVTLSCSPISGHRSVSWYQQTPGQGLQFLFEYFSETQRNKGNFPGRFSGRQFSNSRSEMNVSTLELGDSALYLCASSLVGQGADEQFFGPGTRLTVL.

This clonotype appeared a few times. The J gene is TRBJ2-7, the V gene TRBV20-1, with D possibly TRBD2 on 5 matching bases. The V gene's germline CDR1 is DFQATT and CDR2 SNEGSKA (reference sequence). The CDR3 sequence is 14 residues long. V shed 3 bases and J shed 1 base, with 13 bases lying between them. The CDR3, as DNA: TGCAGTGCTAGGGTGGGGAGCTCGTCCTACGAGCAGTACTTC. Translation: CSARVGSSSYEQYF.

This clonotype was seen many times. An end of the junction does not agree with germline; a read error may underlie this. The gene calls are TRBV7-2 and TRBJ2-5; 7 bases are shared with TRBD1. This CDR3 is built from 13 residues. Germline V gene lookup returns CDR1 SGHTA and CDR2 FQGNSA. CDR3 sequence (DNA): TGTGCCAGCAGCCAGGACAGGCAAGGGACCCAGTACTTC. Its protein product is CASSQDRQGTQYF.

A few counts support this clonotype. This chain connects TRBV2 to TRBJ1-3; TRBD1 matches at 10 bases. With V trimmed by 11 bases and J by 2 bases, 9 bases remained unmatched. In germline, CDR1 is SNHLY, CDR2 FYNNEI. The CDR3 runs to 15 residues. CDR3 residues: CAGRAGTGAGNTIYF. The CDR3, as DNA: TGTGCCGGACGAGCCGGGACAGGGGCTGGAAACACCATATATTTT.

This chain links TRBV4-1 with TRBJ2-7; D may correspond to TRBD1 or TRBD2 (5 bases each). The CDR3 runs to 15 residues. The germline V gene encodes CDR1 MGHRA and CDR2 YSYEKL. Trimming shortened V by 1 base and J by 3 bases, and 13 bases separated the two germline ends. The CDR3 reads CASSQGDASVYEQYF. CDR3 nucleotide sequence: TGCGCCAGCAGCCAAGGGGACGCAAGTGTCTACGAGCAGTACTTC.

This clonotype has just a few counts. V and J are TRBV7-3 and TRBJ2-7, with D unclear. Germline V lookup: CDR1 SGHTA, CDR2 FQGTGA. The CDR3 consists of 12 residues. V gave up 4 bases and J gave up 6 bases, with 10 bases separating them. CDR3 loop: CASSSRPPEQYV. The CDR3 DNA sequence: TGTGCCAGCAGCTCCCGGCCCCCCGAGCAGTACGTC.

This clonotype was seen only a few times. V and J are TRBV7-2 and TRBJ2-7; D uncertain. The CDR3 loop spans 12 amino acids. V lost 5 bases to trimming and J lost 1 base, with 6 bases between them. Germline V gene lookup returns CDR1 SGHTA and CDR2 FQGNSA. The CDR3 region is CASSQTSYEQYV. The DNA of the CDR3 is TGTGCCAGCAGCCAAACATCCTACGAGCAGTACGTC.

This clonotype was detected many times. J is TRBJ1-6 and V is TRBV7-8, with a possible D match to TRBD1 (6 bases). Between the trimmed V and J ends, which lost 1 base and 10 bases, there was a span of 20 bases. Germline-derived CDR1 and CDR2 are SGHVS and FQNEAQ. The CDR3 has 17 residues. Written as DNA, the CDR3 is TGTGCCAGCAGCTTAGAATCGGCAGGGGCAGAGAAATCACCCCTCCACTTT. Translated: CASSLESAGAEKSPLHF.

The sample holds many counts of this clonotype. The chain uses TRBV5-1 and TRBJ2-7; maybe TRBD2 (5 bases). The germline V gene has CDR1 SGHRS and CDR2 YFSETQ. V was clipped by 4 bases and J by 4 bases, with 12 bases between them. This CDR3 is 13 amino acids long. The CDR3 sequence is CASSGMDFYEQYF. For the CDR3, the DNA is TGCGCCAGCAGCGGGATGGACTTTTACGAGCAGTACTTC.

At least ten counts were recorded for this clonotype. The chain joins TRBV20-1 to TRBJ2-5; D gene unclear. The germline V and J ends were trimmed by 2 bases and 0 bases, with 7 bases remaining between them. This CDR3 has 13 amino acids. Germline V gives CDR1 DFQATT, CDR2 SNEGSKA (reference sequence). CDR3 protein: CSARQDDQETQYF. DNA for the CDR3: TGCAGTGCTAGACAGGATGACCAAGAGACCCAGTACTTC.

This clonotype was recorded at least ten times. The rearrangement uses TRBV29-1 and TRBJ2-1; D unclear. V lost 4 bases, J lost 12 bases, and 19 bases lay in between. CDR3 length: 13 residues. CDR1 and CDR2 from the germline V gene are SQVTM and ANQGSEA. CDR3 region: CSVVPEAKVGQFF. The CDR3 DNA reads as TGCAGCGTTGTACCGGAAGCCAAAGTGGGGCAGTTCTTC.

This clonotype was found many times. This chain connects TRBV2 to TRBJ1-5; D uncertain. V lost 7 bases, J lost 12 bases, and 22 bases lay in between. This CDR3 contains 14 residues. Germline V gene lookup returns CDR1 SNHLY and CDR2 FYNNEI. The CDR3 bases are TGTGCCAGCATGAGTGGAATAACTGCTGGCTTCCAGCATTTT. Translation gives CASMSGITAGFQHF.

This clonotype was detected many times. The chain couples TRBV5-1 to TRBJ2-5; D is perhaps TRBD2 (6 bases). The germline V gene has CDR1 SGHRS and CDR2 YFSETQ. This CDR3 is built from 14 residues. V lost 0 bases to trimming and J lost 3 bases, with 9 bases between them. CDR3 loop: CASSLVAGKETQYF. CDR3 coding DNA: TGCGCCAGCAGCTTGGTTGCGGGGAAAGAGACCCAGTACTTC.

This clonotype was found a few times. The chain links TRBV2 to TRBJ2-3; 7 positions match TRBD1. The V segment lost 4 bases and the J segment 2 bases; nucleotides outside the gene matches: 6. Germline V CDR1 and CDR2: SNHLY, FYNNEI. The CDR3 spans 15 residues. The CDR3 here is CASSGPGQSTDTQYF. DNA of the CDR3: TGTGCCAGCAGTGGACCGGGACAGTCCACAGATACGCAGTATTTT.

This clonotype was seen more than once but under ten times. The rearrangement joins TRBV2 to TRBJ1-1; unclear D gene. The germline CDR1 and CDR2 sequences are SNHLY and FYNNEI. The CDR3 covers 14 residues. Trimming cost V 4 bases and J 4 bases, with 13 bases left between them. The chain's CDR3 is CASSVNRLGTEAFF. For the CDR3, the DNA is TGTGCCAGCAGTGTGAACCGCCTGGGCACTGAAGCTTTCTTT.

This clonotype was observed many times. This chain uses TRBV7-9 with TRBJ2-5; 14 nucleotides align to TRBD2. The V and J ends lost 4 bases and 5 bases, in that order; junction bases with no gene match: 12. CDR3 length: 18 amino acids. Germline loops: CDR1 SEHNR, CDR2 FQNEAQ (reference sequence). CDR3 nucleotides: TGTGCCAGCAGCTCCCCTGGGACTAGCGGGGGCATGGGGGAGACCCAGTACTTC. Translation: CASSSPGTSGGMGETQYF. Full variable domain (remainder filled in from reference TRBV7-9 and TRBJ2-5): DTGVSQNPRHKITKRGQNVTFRCDPISEHNRLYWYRQTLGQGPEFLTYFQNEAQLEKSRLLSDRFSAERPKGSFSTLEIQRTEQGDSAMYLCASSSPGTSGGMGETQYFGPGTRLLVL.

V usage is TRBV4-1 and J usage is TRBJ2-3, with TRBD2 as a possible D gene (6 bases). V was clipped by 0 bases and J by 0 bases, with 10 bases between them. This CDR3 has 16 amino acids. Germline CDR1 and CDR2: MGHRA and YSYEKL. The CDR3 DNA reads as TGCGCCAGCAGCCAAGAATGGGCGGGGAGCACAGATACGCAGTATTTT. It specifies CASSQEWAGSTDTQYF.

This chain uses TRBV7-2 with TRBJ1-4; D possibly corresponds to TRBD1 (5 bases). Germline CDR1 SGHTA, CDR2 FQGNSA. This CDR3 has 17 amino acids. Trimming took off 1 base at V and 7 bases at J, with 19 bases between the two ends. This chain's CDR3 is CASSLDGARQAGEKLFF. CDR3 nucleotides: TGTGCCAGCAGCTTAGATGGGGCACGCCAGGCGGGTGAAAAACTGTTTTTT.